The 18 T cell receptor beta chains below were found in one sample sequenced in a study of T cell responses to AZD1222 COVID-19 vaccine. TCRdb keeps only in-frame clones here, not all; method: immunoSEQ multiplex PCR. This sample yields fewer than 200,000 clones, of which about 91% are seen a single time; around 2% belongs to the top ten. The sequenced sample was peripheral blood, obtained on day 0 of AZD1222 vaccination. Receptor source: an adult in good health.

The chain employs TRBV7-8 and TRBJ1-5; TRBD1 might be the D (5 bases). Per germline, CDR1 SGHVS and CDR2 FQNEAQ. The germline V and J ends were trimmed by 5 bases and 3 bases, with 14 bases remaining between them. This CDR3 contains 15 residues. CDR3 DNA sequence: TGTGCCAGCAGCCCCAGGGTTGGGCTCAATCAGCCCCAGCATTTT. This gives the protein CASSPRVGLNQPQHF.

J is TRBJ1-6 and V is TRBV11-2; D may be TRBD1 (6 bases). V dropped 4 bases and J dropped 14 bases, with 18 bases sitting between them. The CDR3 extends over 14 amino acids. CDR1 is SGHAT, CDR2 FQNNGV, per germline. CDR3 amino acids: CASSSMAGQVTLHF. DNA for the CDR3: TGTGCCAGCAGCTCCATGGCGGGACAAGTCACCCTCCACTTT.

The CDR3 sequence: CASSATGGRGSYEQYF. For the CDR3, the DNA is TGTGCCAGCAGTGCCACAGGGGGAAGGGGGTCCTACGAGCAGTACTTC. The chain joins TRBV6-1 to TRBJ2-7; 8 bases fit TRBD1. J gave up 1 base and V 4 bases, and 9 bases lay outside the gene matches. Germline CDR1 and CDR2: MNHNS and SASEGT. The CDR3 contains 16 residues.

The CDR3 DNA is TGTGCCAGCAGCCTGGCTGGATCCTACGAGCAGTACTTC. Protein sequence: CASSLAGSYEQYF. This chain joins TRBV12-3 or TRBV12-4 and TRBJ2-7; no firm D call. CDR3 length: 13 amino acids. V shed 6 bases and J shed 1 base, with 10 bases lying between them.

The V gene is TRBV10-3, the J gene TRBJ1-4; no definite D call. This CDR3 is 15 amino acids long. The V gene's germline CDR1 is ENHRY and CDR2 SYGVKD. Trimming pared 0 bases from V and 0 bases from J, leaving 5 bases between. The CDR3 reads CAISESRTTNEKLFF. The CDR3 bases are TGTGCCATCAGTGAGTCCCGAACAACTAATGAAAAACTGTTTTTT.

The chain is built from TRBV27 and TRBJ2-3; D might be TRBD1 (6 bases). V was clipped by 10 bases and J by 4 bases, with 21 bases between them. CDR1 MNHEY and CDR2 SMNVEV come from the germline V gene (reference sequence). The CDR3 is 15 amino acids. The CDR3 DNA sequence: TGTGCCAACCGCCTGGGGACACCGGAGGCAGATACGCAGTATTTT. Translated: CANRLGTPEADTQYF.

V is TRBV2 and J is TRBJ1-6, with TRBD1 as a possible D gene (5 bases). The CDR3 is 15 residues long. Germline V gene lookup returns CDR1 SNHLY and CDR2 FYNNEI. V was pared by 6 bases and J by 1 base, with 10 bases between. CDR3 amino acids: CASSAGGSYNSPLHF. The CDR3 DNA reads TGTGCCAGCAGCGCTGGGGGATCCTATAATTCACCCCTCCACTTT.

This clone was seen more than once but under ten times. This chain uses TRBV28 with TRBJ1-1, with a possible D match to TRBD1 (6 bases). This CDR3 is 15 amino acids long. Germline V gene sequence: CDR1 MDHEN, CDR2 SYDVKM. V lost 5 bases to trimming and J lost 4 bases, with 17 bases between them. CDR3 coding DNA: TGTGCCAGCAGTCCTCCCAGACAGGCAGGCACTGAAGCTTTCTTT. Its protein is CASSPPRQAGTEAFF.

The rearrangement uses TRBV7-8 and TRBJ1-6, with 8 bases that match TRBD1. Germline V lookup: CDR1 SGHVS, CDR2 FQNEAQ. The CDR3 is 14 amino acids. J was trimmed by 7 bases and V by 4 bases; bases with no gene match: 3. The CDR3 nucleotides are TGTGCCAGCAGCTCCGGACAGGGCAATTCACCCCTCCACTTT. It translates to CASSSGQGNSPLHF.

The chain links TRBV27 to TRBJ2-2; D is ambiguous. Germline lookup yields CDR1 MNHEY and CDR2 SMNVEV (reference sequence). Trimming removed 1 base from V and 6 bases from J, with 12 bases in between. This CDR3 spans 15 amino acids. CDR3 nucleotides: TGTGCCAGCAGTTTATTCTCGAAGTACTCCGGGGAGCTGTTTTTT. Translation gives CASSLFSKYSGELFF.

The chain carries TRBV6-6 and TRBJ2-7; TRBD2 is a possible D gene (6 bases). V dropped 5 bases and J dropped 4 bases, with 12 bases sitting between them. CDR1 is MNHNY and CDR2 is SVGAGI in the germline V gene (reference sequence). The length of the CDR3 is 13 residues. CDR3 sequence: CASSQQRAYEQYF. CDR3 DNA: TGTGCCAGCAGTCAACAGCGGGCGTACGAGCAGTACTTC.

This clone was picked up one time. The chain links TRBV24-1 to TRBJ2-5; 7 positions agree with TRBD2. The CDR3 spans 18 residues. Trimming cost V 3 bases and J 2 bases; bases outside gene matches: 14. Looked up from germline, CDR1 is KGHDR and CDR2 is SFDVKD. Written as DNA, the CDR3 is TGTGCCACCAGTGATCCGAGACCGGGAGGTGGACCTCAAGAGACCCAGTACTTC. The encoded protein is CATSDPRPGGGPQETQYF.

V usage is TRBV7-9 and J usage is TRBJ2-5; no definite D call. The V and J ends lost 2 bases and 5 bases respectively, with 15 bases between them. CDR1 and CDR2 from the germline V gene are SEHNR and FQNEAQ (reference sequence). This CDR3 has 15 residues. The CDR3 bases are TGTGCCAGCAGCTTAATAGCAGCCCCTGGGGAGACCCAGTACTTC. The encoded protein is CASSLIAAPGETQYF.

The table lists this clone with a count of one. The chain recombines TRBV19 with TRBJ2-3, with D uncertain. Looked up from germline, CDR1 is LNHDA and CDR2 is SQIVND (reference sequence). V lost 5 bases and J lost 3, with 6 bases in between. CDR3 length: 12 amino acids. Written as DNA, the CDR3 is TGTGCCAGTAGTTTCTTAACAGATACGCAGTATTTT. Protein: CASSFLTDTQYF.

The gene calls are TRBV9 and TRBJ2-2; TRBD1 agrees at 7 bases. This CDR3 has 16 residues. CDR1 is SGDLS and CDR2 is YYNGEE in the germline V gene. J lost 5 bases, V lost 4 bases, and 11 bases had no gene match. CDR3 protein: CASSPRGGGWTGELFF. CDR3 in DNA: TGTGCCAGCAGCCCCCGAGGGGGCGGTTGGACCGGGGAGCTGTTTTTT.

The chain links TRBV6-7 to TRBJ1-3; D is undetermined. TRBV6-7 carries the ORF label, with uncertain function. The CDR3 loop spans 15 amino acids. V was trimmed by 1 base and J by 5 bases, leaving 12 bases between them. CDR3 DNA sequence: TGTGCCAGCAGTTACTGTGACTCAACCCGAAACACCATATATTTT. Protein sequence: CASSYCDSTRNTIYF.

This clone appeared a single time. The chain links TRBV4-3 to TRBJ1-1; D unresolved. Germline V gene sequence: CDR1 LGHNA, CDR2 YSLEER. The CDR3 runs 14 residues. V was cut by 8 bases and J by 0 bases, with 13 bases left in between. This CDR3 reads CASGPIGVNTEAFF. Here the CDR3 DNA reads TGCGCCAGCGGGCCTATTGGTGTGAACACTGAAGCTTTCTTT.

J is TRBJ1-4 and V is TRBV5-1; possible D gene TRBD1, 5 bases. CDR3 length equals 13 residues. Germline V gene sequence: CDR1 SGHRS, CDR2 YFSETQ. V lost 4 bases and J 4 bases, leaving 8 bases between the germline ends. Here the CDR3 DNA reads TGCGCCAGCAGCGGCGACAGTAATGAAAAACTGTTTTTT. As protein: CASSGDSNEKLFF.